A selection of T cell receptor beta chains follows, all from one sample in a study of sequential checkpoint blockade in melanoma. The method was immunoSEQ multiplex PCR; TCRdb's version includes in-frame clones alone and lacks a portion of them. Of about 430 clones in the sample, over 15% were seen once. The specimen comprised tumor tissue (inferred from file names), sampled from a patient given nivolumab and ipilimumab in sequence. Receptors originate from a human donor with melanoma. The CDR3 runs from the conserved cysteine through the conserved F or W. The D gene is left open where the match is weak. Some rows have no size entry. The others give once, few or many, or a class for an expanded clone.

size	D	V	J	DNA	CDR3
-	-	TRBV6-8	TRBJ2-6	TGTGCCAGCAGTGACGACAGTTCTGGGGCCAACGTCCTGACTTTC	CASSDDSSGANVLTF
-	TRBD1	TRBV19	TRBJ2-1	TGTGCCAGTAGTACGGACAGGGGGAATGAGCAGTTCTTC	CASSTDRGNEQFF
-	-	TRBV18	TRBJ2-7	TGTGCCAGCACCCCGGGAGCATCCTACGAGCAGTACTTC	CASTPGASYEQYF
few	TRBD2	TRBV4-1	TRBJ2-2	TGCGCCAGCAGCCCGCTAGGGAGCGGGAGGGCAGGGGAGCTGTTTTTT	CASSPLGSGRAGELFF
few	-	TRBV9	TRBJ1-3	TGTGCCAGCAGCTCCCTCTTAACTGGAAACACCATATATTTT	CASSSLLTGNTIYF
-	-	TRBV19	TRBJ1-3	TGTGCCAGTACCGGCCGGCCAGACTCTGGAAACACCATATATTTT	CASTGRPDSGNTIYF
-	TRBD2	TRBV4-1	TRBJ2-5	TGCGCCAGCAGCCAAGACCCCGGGAGGGGGGCAGGAGAGACCCAGTACTTC	CASSQDPGRGAGETQYF
few	-	TRBV6-8	TRBJ2-7	TGTGCCAGCAGTTCTCGCTCCTCGGACGGAATGTCCTACGAGCAGTACTTC	CASSSRSSDGMSYEQYF
few	-	TRBV6-8	TRBJ2-3	TGTGCCAGCAGGCGCCTTGACAGGCGTCACACAGATACGCAGTATTTT	CASRRLDRRHTDTQYF
few	-	TRBV19	TRBJ1-1	TGTGCCAGTAGTAGGGGCCGCCGACCCGGCACTGAAGCTTTCTTT	CASSRGRRPGTEAFF
few	TRBD2	TRBV4-1	TRBJ2-1	TGCGCCAGCAGCCAACGACTAGCGGGAGTTCTAAGCTCCTACAATGAGCAGTTCTTC	CASSQRLAGVLSSYNEQFF
-	TRBD1	TRBV9	TRBJ1-2	TGTGCCAGGACAGGGGGCAAGTATGGCTACACCTTC	CARTGGKYGYTF
large	TRBD1	TRBV4-1	TRBJ1-1	TGCGCCAGCAGCGAAATCGGGACAGGGACGAACACTGAAGCTTTCTTT	CASSEIGTGTNTEAFF
-	TRBD1	TRBV11-3	TRBJ1-2	TGTGCCAGCAGGTTAAGGGGGACAGGGGGCAGAAATGGCTACACCTTC	CASRLRGTGGRNGYTF
few	-	TRBV11-3	TRBJ2-1	TGTGCCAGCAGCTATATAAAGGCGTCCTACAATGAGCAGTTCTTC	CASSYIKASYNEQFF
-	-	TRBV9	TRBJ1-2	TGTGCCAGCAGCGTGGGCGACTATGGCTACACCTTC	CASSVGDYGYTF
-	TRBD2	TRBV15	TRBJ2-7	TGTGCCACCAGCAGAGGGGGAACTAGCGGAACTTACGAGCAGTACTTC	CATSRGGTSGTYEQYF